This T cell receptor beta chain is from a study of blood T cell repertoires in COVID-19. Study in general: There were acute and convalescent COVID-19 samples, and they came from the United States, Italy and Spain. From T cells, B-cell-depleted T cells, or PBMCs came the material, which was cDNA or gDNA.

In the source study's methods: From reference gene primer amplification, estimates of nucleated cell counts were derived. Profiling relied on immunoSEQ multiplex PCR, and the TCRdb table lists in-frame clones only, not all of them. That table supplies the V and J calls and clone size; D and trimming were determined from the DNA. Among approximately 200,000 clones listed, around 86% were seen once. Note on this clone: Other DNA sequences in this sample translate to the same CDR3.

CDR1 and CDR2 (germline): MNHEY, SMNVEV (reference sequence). Trimming shortened V by 3 bases and J by 3 bases, and 8 bases separated the two germline ends. CDR3 length: 14 residues. The sequence was obtained from a human donor in a cohort sampled during active COVID-19. The V call is TRBV27, the J call TRBJ1-4; maybe TRBD1 (6 bases). The source material was peripheral blood. CDR3 loop: CASSLGAPNEKLFF. CDR3 coding DNA: TGTGCCAGCAGTTTGGGGGCGCCTAATGAAAAACTGTTTTTT.